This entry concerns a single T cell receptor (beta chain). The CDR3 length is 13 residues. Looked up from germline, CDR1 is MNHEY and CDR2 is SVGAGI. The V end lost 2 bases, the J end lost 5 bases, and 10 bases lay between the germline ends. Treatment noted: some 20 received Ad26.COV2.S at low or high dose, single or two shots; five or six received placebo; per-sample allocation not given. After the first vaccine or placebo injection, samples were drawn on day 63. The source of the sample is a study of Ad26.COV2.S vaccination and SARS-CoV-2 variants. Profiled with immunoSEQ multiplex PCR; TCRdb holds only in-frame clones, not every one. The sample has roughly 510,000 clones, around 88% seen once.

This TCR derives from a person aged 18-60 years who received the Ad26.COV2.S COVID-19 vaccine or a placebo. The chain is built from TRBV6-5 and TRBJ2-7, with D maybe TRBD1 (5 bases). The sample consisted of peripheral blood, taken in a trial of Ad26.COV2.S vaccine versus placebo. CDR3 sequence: CASSYTGIHEQYF. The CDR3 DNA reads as TGTGCCAGCAGTTACACAGGTATCCACGAGCAGTACTTC.